The 29 T cell receptor beta chains presented below share a single source sample, sequenced in a study of cytomegalovirus exposure and HLA in healthy donors. PCR involved 60 Vbeta and 13 Jbeta primers. Profiling relied on immunoSEQ multiplex PCR, and the TCRdb table lists in-frame clones only, not all of them. The sample has 95,000 to 100,000 clones; roughly four fifths are singletons. Sequences were obtained from PBMCs. The receptors stem from a female donor in good health and CMV-seronegative.

The chain recombines TRBV30 with TRBJ1-1, with unresolved D. From germline, CDR1 is GTSNPN and CDR2 SVGIG (reference sequence). The CDR3 runs 14 residues. The V end was cut by 2 bases, the J end by 2 bases, with 12 bases between. The CDR3 is CAWSPRGYNTEAFF. CDR3 coding DNA: TGTGCCTGGAGTCCTCGAGGGTATAACACTGAAGCTTTCTTT.

The genes are TRBV2 and TRBJ1-2; a weak D match, TRBD1 (5 bases). Trimming took off 7 bases at V and 5 bases at J, with 11 bases between the two ends. CDR1 is SNHLY, CDR2 FYNNEI, per germline. This CDR3 has 12 amino acids. The CDR3 here is CASNGREYGYTF. The CDR3 DNA reads as TGTGCCAGCAACGGCAGGGAATATGGCTACACCTTC.

J is TRBJ2-7 and V is TRBV7-8; D is undetermined. Deletions cut 3 bases from V and 0 bases from J, with 18 bases between. Germline CDR1 is SGHVS and CDR2 is FQNEAQ. This CDR3 contains 17 residues. The CDR3 is CASSFKQRGLSSYEQYF. The CDR3 region has the DNA TGTGCCAGCAGCTTTAAGCAAAGAGGCCTGAGCTCCTACGAGCAGTACTTC.

This clone was seen only once. J is TRBJ2-1 and V is TRBV5-4; 13 bases are shared with TRBD2. Germline assignment: CDR1 SGHNT and CDR2 YYREEE (reference sequence). V gave up 4 bases and J gave up 5 bases; unmatched junction bases: 9. The CDR3 has 17 amino acids. CDR3 region: CASSPRLAGGRNNEQFF. The CDR3 DNA sequence: TGTGCCAGCAGCCCGCGACTAGCGGGAGGACGAAACAATGAGCAGTTCTTC.

This clone was seen once. The CDR3 bases are TGTGCCAGCACCCCCTCATATCTAGGACAGGCCTACGAGCAGTACTTC. The encoded protein is CASTPSYLGQAYEQYF. V and J are TRBV28 and TRBJ2-7; 7 bases align to TRBD1. This CDR3 spans 16 amino acids. CDR1 MDHEN and CDR2 SYDVKM come from the germline V gene. Trimming removed 7 bases from V and 2 bases from J; junction bases left unmatched: 14.

This rearrangement joins TRBV9 to TRBJ2-1; a weak D match, TRBD2 (5 bases). The CDR3 contains 15 residues. V dropped 0 bases and J dropped 0 bases, with 7 bases sitting between them. The germline V gene has CDR1 SGDLS and CDR2 YYNGEE. The CDR3 nucleotides read TGTGCCAGCAGCGTAGTTGCGGGCTCCTACAATGAGCAGTTCTTC. This codes for CASSVVAGSYNEQFF.

This rearrangement joins TRBV5-1 to TRBJ1-2, with 7 positions matching TRBD1. Germline-derived CDR1 and CDR2 are SGHRS and YFSETQ. J lost 4 bases, V lost 4 bases, and 7 bases had no gene match. The length of the CDR3 is 14 residues. DNA of the CDR3: TGCGCCAGCAGCAACGACAGGGCTGGCTATGGCTACACCTTC. The encoded protein is CASSNDRAGYGYTF.

The CDR3: CASSRNTIMNTEAFF. The DNA for the CDR3 is TGTGCCAGTAGTCGGAATACTATCATGAACACTGAAGCTTTCTTT. This chain uses TRBV19 with TRBJ1-1; no firm D call. This CDR3 comprises 15 residues. CDR1 is LNHDA, CDR2 SQIVND, per germline (reference sequence). The V end was cut by 5 bases, the J end by 0 bases, with 13 bases between.

The rearrangement links TRBV7-2 to TRBJ2-5; TRBD2 matches 16 bases. Germline V gives CDR1 SGHTA, CDR2 FQGNSA. Trimming cost V 3 bases and J 5 bases; bases outside gene matches: 9. This CDR3 spans 18 amino acids. The CDR3 nucleotides read TGTGCCAGCAGCTTGGGACTAGCGGGGGGGCGGGAGCTGGAGACCCAGTACTTC. Translated, it gives CASSLGLAGGRELETQYF.

CDR3 coding DNA: TGTGCCAGCAGCGGACCCCCCAGGACAGGGTATAATTCACCCCTCCACTTT. Protein product: CASSGPPRTGYNSPLHF. The gene calls are TRBV9 and TRBJ1-6, with TRBD1 matching 8 bases. This CDR3 has 17 residues. The germline V gene has CDR1 SGDLS and CDR2 YYNGEE. After removal of 3 bases from V and 4 bases from J, the junction contained 9 bases not matched to a gene.

The chain recombines TRBV5-1 with TRBJ2-7, with 14 nucleotides matching TRBD2. CDR1 is SGHRS and CDR2 is YFSETQ in the germline V gene. J gave up 3 bases and V 6 bases, and 17 bases lay outside the gene matches. The CDR3 runs to 19 residues. The CDR3 region is CASMHGTDRLAGGVYEQYF. CDR3 nucleotide sequence: TGCGCCAGCATGCATGGAACAGATCGACTAGCGGGAGGGGTCTACGAGCAGTACTTC.

The rearrangement links TRBV28 to TRBJ1-1; a possible D gene is TRBD1 (5 bases). Trimming left V 5 bases short and J 4 bases short, with 17 bases between. Per germline, CDR1 MDHEN and CDR2 SYDVKM. The CDR3 sequence is 15 residues long. For the CDR3, the DNA is TGTGCCAGCAGTACCGATCTTCAGGGTCCCACTGAAGCTTTCTTT. Its translation is CASSTDLQGPTEAFF.

This rearrangement joins TRBV6-5 to TRBJ1-4, with D possibly TRBD1 on 5 matching bases. Germline V gene sequence: CDR1 MNHEY, CDR2 SVGAGI. Trimming took 6 bases from V and 5 from J, leaving 16 bases between them. The CDR3 has 15 residues. The chain's CDR3 is CASSKNPGLNEKLFF. The CDR3 DNA reads TGTGCCAGCAGCAAAAACCCAGGGTTAAATGAAAAACTGTTTTTT.

The chain recombines TRBV4-3 with TRBJ1-1, with D uncertain. Germline loops: CDR1 LGHNA, CDR2 YSLEER. This CDR3 contains 13 residues. V was pared by 1 base and J by 6 bases, with 9 bases between. CDR3 protein: CASSQVEMAEAFF. In DNA, the CDR3 is TGCGCCAGCAGCCAAGTCGAGATGGCTGAAGCTTTCTTT.

The chain is built from TRBV2 and TRBJ1-6; possibly TRBD1 for D (5 bases). Trimming took 5 bases from V and 7 from J, leaving 18 bases between them. Germline V gene sequence: CDR1 SNHLY, CDR2 FYNNEI. The CDR3 consists of 16 residues. CDR3 DNA: TGTGCCAGCAGTACCCGGGACTTAGAGGCGAATTCACCCCTCCACTTT. Protein: CASSTRDLEANSPLHF. The full variable domain, completed using reference TRBV2 and TRBJ1-6, is EPEVTQTPSHQVTQMGQEVILRCVPISNHLYFYWYRQILGQKVEFLVSFYNNEISEKSEIFDDQFSVERPDGSNFTLKIRSTKLEDSAMYFCASSTRDLEANSPLHFGNGTRLTVT.

The rearrangement uses TRBV9 and TRBJ2-3; the match to TRBD2 covers 8 bases. Trimming removed 1 base from V and 2 bases from J; junction bases left unmatched: 6. Germline CDR1 and CDR2: SGDLS and YYNGEE. This CDR3 spans 16 amino acids. CDR3 residues: CASSVQAGAATDTQYF. CDR3 DNA sequence: TGTGCCAGCAGCGTACAAGCGGGAGCGGCCACAGATACGCAGTATTTT. Supplemented by reference TRBV9 and TRBJ2-3, the full variable domain reads DSGVTQTPKHLITATGQRVTLRCSPRSGDLSVYWYQQSLDQGLQFLIQYYNGEERAKGNILERFSAQQFPDLHSELNLSSLELGDSALYFCASSVQAGAATDTQYFGPGTRLTVL.

The V gene is TRBV6-6, the J gene TRBJ2-7, with TRBD2 as a possible D gene (6 bases). Germline values: CDR1 MNHNY, CDR2 SVGAGI (reference sequence). The CDR3 length is 13 residues. Trimming took off 5 bases at V and 8 bases at J, with 16 bases between the two ends. CDR3 coding DNA: TGTGCCAGCAGTCCATTTACGGGGGAAAAGCAGTACTTC. Translating it yields CASSPFTGEKQYF.

V is TRBV4-3 and J is TRBJ1-2; D might be TRBD1 (6 bases). V lost 3 bases, J lost 4 bases, and 9 bases lay in between. CDR3 length equals 13 residues. CDR1 and CDR2 from the germline V gene are LGHNA and YSLEER. Here the CDR3 DNA reads TGCGCCAGCAGCCAGGGACAATTCTATGGCTACACCTTC. It translates to CASSQGQFYGYTF.

The chain joins TRBV6-6 to TRBJ1-6, with TRBD1 matching over 9 bases. The V and J ends lost 5 bases and 15 bases, in that order; junction bases with no gene match: 11. The CDR3 length is 14 residues. Germline CDR1 MNHNY, CDR2 SVGAGI (reference sequence). CDR3 region: CASSPTGGGFDLHF. Written as DNA, the CDR3 is TGTGCCAGCAGTCCTACAGGGGGCGGGTTTGACCTCCACTTT.

V is TRBV2 and J is TRBJ2-2, with 10 bases matching TRBD2. V dropped 2 bases and J dropped 4; count of bases not matched to a gene: 1. CDR1 and CDR2 from the germline V gene are SNHLY and FYNNEI. The CDR3 runs 15 residues. CDR3 amino acids: CASSESGRATGELFF. CDR3 DNA sequence: TGTGCCAGCAGTGAAAGCGGGAGGGCCACCGGGGAGCTGTTTTTT.

This clone was detected only a few times. V and J are TRBV4-1 and TRBJ1-1; 8 bases map to TRBD1. J was trimmed by 4 bases and V by 4 bases; bases with no gene match: 2. Looked up from germline, CDR1 is MGHRA and CDR2 is YSYEKL. The length of the CDR3 is 13 residues. The CDR3 region has the DNA TGCGCCAGCAGCCGTACAGGGGGCACTGAAGCTTTCTTT. Protein product: CASSRTGGTEAFF.

The chain carries TRBV29-1 and TRBJ1-1; D is undetermined. The length of the CDR3 is 14 residues. Between the trimmed V and J ends, which lost 7 bases and 3 bases, there was a span of 18 bases. The V gene's germline CDR1 is SQVTM and CDR2 ANQGSEA. The CDR3 spells CSARRSPADTEAFF. The DNA of the CDR3 is TGCAGCGCGAGGCGTAGTCCGGCGGACACTGAAGCTTTCTTT.

The chain has TRBV4-3 and TRBJ2-2; TRBD2 might be the D (5 bases). The CDR3 spans 17 residues. The V end was cut by 1 base, the J end by 4 bases, with 16 bases between. Looked up from germline, CDR1 is LGHNA and CDR2 is YSLEER. CDR3 amino acids: CASSQGPERRVTGELFF. In DNA form, the CDR3 reads TGCGCCAGCAGCCAAGGGCCCGAGCGGCGGGTCACCGGGGAGCTGTTTTTT.

The chain recombines TRBV6-6 with TRBJ2-3; no firm D call. The CDR3 has 14 amino acids. V shed 2 bases and J shed 6 bases, with 12 bases lying between them. Germline V CDR1 and CDR2: MNHNY, SVGAGI (reference sequence). The CDR3 nucleotides are TGTGCCAGCAGTTACCCGACAAGTTGGGATACGCAGTATTTT. Translation: CASSYPTSWDTQYF.

The rearrangement joins TRBV6-1 to TRBJ2-4; D gene uncertain. Trimming removed 4 bases at V and 7 bases at J, with 14 bases between. Looked up from germline, CDR1 is MNHNS and CDR2 is SASEGT. The CDR3 is made up of 14 amino acids. In nucleotides, the CDR3 is TGTGCCAGCAGTGGAGCCGGAGTAAGGAACATTCAGTACTTC. Residues: CASSGAGVRNIQYF.

The chain combines TRBV5-1 with TRBJ1-4, with a weak D call TRBD1 (5 bases). CDR3 length equals 16 residues. CDR1 and CDR2 from the germline V gene are SGHRS and YFSETQ. V lost 0 bases and J lost 8, with 17 bases in between. The CDR3 is CASSLGGLVPGEKLFF. In DNA, the CDR3 is TGCGCCAGCAGCTTGGGGGGCCTCGTCCCAGGAGAAAAACTGTTTTTT. Filled out from reference TRBV5-1 and TRBJ1-4, the complete variable domain reads KAGVTQTPRYLIKTRGQQVTLSCSPISGHRSVSWYQQTPGQGLQFLFEYFSETQRNKGNFPGRFSGRQFSNSRSEMNVSTLELGDSALYLCASSLGGLVPGEKLFFGSGTQLSVL.

V usage is TRBV28 and J usage is TRBJ1-1; no firm D call. The germline V gene has CDR1 MDHEN and CDR2 SYDVKM. This CDR3 contains 13 residues. V was trimmed by 6 bases and J by 5 bases, leaving 13 bases between them. The CDR3 bases are TGTGCCAGCAGACAGCAACCGGGAACTGAAGCTTTCTTT. Protein product: CASRQQPGTEAFF.

The chain is built from TRBV10-2 and TRBJ1-3; TRBD1 might be the D (5 bases). Deletions cut 2 bases from V and 2 bases from J, with 16 bases between. The CDR3 has 17 amino acids. From germline, CDR1 is WSHSY and CDR2 SAAADI. DNA of the CDR3: TGCGCCAGCAGTGAGGGAGCGGGGGAAGTAACTGGAAACACCATATATTTT. This encodes CASSEGAGEVTGNTIYF.

V gene TRBV7-9 combines with J gene TRBJ2-2, with D unresolved. Trimming left V 3 bases short and J 4 bases short, with 9 bases between. CDR1 SEHNR and CDR2 FQNEAQ come from the germline V gene (reference sequence). The CDR3 spans 14 residues. CDR3 residues: CASSFVLSTGELFF. The CDR3 region has the DNA TGTGCCAGCAGCTTCGTCCTTAGCACCGGGGAGCTGTTTTTT. Based on the CDR3 plus reference TRBV7-9 and TRBJ2-2, the full variable domain is DTGVSQNPRHKITKRGQNVTFRCDPISEHNRLYWYRQTLGQGPEFLTYFQNEAQLEKSRLLSDRFSAERPKGSFSTLEIQRTEQGDSAMYLCASSFVLSTGELFFGEGSRLTVL.